Here is one T cell receptor (beta chain) with its context. What it binds is unknown. This specimen belongs to a study of shared clonotypes between healthy human individuals. A deep-level run was used for the assay. Across several immunoSEQ plates, the genomic DNA of each subset was split evenly. TCRdb keeps only in-frame clones here, not all; method: immunoSEQ multiplex PCR. Of millions of clones in the sample, 85% to 95% are singletons; the top ten hold around 0.4%. The CDR3 loop spans 11 amino acids. From germline, CDR1 is MNHNS and CDR2 SASEGT. V shed 7 bases and J shed 7 bases, with 8 bases lying between them. Findings and caveats of the study: Clonotypes shared by all four donors outscored non-shared clonotypes in generation probability.

The chain combines TRBV6-1 with TRBJ2-1; the D is unclear. The receptor comes from a man aged 18 to 30 in good health. Some clones in this sample may be carry-over from other donors' samples. Material: naive CD4+ T cells from PBMCs. Subset denoted: CD45RA+ positively selected. CDR3 DNA: TGTGCCAGCATCCAGCTAAATGAGCAGTTCTTC. It encodes CASIQLNEQFF.